This TCR beta chain appears in the sequencing data of a study of cytomegalovirus exposure and HLA in healthy donors. This clone was found a few times. The CDR3 has 15 amino acids. After removal of 2 bases from V and 2 bases from J, the junction contained 7 bases not matched to a gene. CDR1 is SGHTS and CDR2 is YDEGEE in the germline V gene. Method: immunoSEQ multiplex PCR; TCRdb's copy keeps in-frame clones and lacks some. The sample carries 150,000 to 200,000 clones, roughly nine tenths recorded once. Sample: PBMCs. This sequence joins TRBV5-8 and TRBJ2-7, with 7 bases matching TRBD1. The sequence was collected from a woman aged 25 to 39 in good health and CMV-seronegative. The CDR3 nucleotides are TGTGCCAGCAGCTTCAGCGGCAGGGGGACCTACGAGCAGTACTTC. Protein: CASSFSGRGTYEQYF.